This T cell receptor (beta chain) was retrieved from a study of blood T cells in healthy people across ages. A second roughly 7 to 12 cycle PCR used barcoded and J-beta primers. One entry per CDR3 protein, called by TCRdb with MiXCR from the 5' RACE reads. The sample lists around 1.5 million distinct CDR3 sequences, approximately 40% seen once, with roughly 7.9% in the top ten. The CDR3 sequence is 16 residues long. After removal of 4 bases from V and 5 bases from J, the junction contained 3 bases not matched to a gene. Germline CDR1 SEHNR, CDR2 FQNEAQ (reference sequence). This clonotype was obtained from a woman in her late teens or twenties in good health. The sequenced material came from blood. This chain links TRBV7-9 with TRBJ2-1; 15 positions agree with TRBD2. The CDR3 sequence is CASSYRTSGRDNEQFF. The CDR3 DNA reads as TGTGCCAGCAGCTACCGGACTAGCGGGAGGGACAATGAGCAGTTCTTC.